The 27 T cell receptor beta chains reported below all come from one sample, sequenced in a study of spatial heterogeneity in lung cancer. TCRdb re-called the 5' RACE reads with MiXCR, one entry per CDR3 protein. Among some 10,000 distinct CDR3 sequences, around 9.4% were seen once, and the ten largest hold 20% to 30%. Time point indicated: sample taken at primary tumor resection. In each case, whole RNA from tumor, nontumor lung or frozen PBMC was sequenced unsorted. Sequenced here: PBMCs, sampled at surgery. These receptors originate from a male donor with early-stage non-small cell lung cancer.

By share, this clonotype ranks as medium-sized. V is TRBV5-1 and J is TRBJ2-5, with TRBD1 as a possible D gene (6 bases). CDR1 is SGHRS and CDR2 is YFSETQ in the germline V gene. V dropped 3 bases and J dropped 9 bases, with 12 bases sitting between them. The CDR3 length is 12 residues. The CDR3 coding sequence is TGCGCCAGCAGCTCGGACAGAATGGCCCAGTACTTC. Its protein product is CASSSDRMAQYF. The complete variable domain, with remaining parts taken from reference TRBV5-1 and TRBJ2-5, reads KAGVTQTPRYLIKTRGQQVTLSCSPISGHRSVSWYQQTPGQGLQFLFEYFSETQRNKGNFPGRFSGRQFSNSRSEMNVSTLELGDSALYLCASSSDRMAQYFGPGTRLLVL.

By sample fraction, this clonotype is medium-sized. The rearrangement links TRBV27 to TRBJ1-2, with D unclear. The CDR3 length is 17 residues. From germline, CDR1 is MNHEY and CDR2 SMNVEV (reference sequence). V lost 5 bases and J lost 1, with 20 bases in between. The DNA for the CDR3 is TGTGCCAGCAGTCCCTATTGGCTACCGGTTCATAACTATGGCTACACCTTC. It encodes CASSPYWLPVHNYGYTF.

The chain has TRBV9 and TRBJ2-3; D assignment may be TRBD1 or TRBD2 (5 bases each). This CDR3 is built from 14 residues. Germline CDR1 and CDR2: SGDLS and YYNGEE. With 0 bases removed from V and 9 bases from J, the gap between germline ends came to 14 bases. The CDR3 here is CASSVGDPDETQYF. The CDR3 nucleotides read TGTGCCAGCAGCGTAGGGGACCCCGACGAGACGCAGTATTTT.

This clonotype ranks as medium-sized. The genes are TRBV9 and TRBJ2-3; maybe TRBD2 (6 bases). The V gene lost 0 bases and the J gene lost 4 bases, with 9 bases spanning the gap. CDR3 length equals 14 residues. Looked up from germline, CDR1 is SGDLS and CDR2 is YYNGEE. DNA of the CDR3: TGTGCCAGCAGCGTAGGCGGGGACTCAGATACGCAGTATTTT. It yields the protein CASSVGGDSDTQYF.

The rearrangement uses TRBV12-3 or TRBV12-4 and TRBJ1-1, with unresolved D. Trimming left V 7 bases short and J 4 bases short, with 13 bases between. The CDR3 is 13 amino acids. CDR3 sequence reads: CASTPGGITEAFF. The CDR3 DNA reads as TGTGCCAGCACCCCGGGAGGGATCACTGAAGCTTTCTTT.

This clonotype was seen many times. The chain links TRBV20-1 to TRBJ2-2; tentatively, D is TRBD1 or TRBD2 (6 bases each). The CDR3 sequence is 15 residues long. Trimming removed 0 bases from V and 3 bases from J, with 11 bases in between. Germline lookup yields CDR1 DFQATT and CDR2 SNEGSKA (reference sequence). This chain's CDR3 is CSAREGGRDTGELFF. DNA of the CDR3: TGCAGTGCTAGAGAGGGGGGCCGGGACACCGGGGAGCTGTTTTTT.

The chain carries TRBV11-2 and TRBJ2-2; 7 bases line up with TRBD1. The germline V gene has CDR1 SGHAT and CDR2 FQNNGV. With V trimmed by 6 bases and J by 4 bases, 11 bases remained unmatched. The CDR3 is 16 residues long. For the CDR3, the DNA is TGTGCCAGCAGTCTTAACCGGGACAGTGGCACCGGGGAGCTGTTTTTT. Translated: CASSLNRDSGTGELFF.

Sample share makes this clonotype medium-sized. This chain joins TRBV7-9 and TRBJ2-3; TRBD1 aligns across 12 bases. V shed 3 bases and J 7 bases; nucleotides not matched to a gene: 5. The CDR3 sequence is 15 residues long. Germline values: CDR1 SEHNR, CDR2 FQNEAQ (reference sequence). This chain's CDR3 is CASSFPGQGAYTQYF. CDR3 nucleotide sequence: TGTGCCAGCAGCTTCCCGGGACAGGGGGCTTATACGCAGTATTTT.

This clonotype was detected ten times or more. The CDR3 reads CASSHRGGLGGNEQFF. CDR3 DNA: TGTGCCAGCAGCCATCGGGGGGGACTAGGAGGCAATGAGCAGTTCTTC. The chain joins TRBV9 to TRBJ2-1; 8 positions match TRBD2. Looked up from germline, CDR1 is SGDLS and CDR2 is YYNGEE. Trimming cost V 4 bases and J 6 bases; bases outside gene matches: 12. This CDR3 is 16 amino acids long.

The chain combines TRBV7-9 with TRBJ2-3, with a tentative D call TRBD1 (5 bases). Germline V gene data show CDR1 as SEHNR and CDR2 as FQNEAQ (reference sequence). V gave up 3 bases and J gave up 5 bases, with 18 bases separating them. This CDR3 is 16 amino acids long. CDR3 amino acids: CASSFQDWGQGDTQYF. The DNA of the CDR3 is TGTGCCAGCAGCTTCCAGGATTGGGGCCAGGGAGATACGCAGTATTTT.

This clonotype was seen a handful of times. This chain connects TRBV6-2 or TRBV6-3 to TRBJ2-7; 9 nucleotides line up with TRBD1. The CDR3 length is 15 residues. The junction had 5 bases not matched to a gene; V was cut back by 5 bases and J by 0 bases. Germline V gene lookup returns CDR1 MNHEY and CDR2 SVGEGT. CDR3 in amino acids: CASSPDRGISYEQYF. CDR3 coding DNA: TGTGCCAGCAGTCCGGACAGGGGAATCTCCTACGAGCAGTACTTC.

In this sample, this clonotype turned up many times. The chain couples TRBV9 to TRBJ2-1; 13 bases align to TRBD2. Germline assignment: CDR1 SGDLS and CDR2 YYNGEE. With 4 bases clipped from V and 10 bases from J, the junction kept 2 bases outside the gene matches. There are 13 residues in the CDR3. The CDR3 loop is CASSPTSGGEQFF. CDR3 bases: TGTGCCAGCAGCCCGACTAGCGGGGGGGAGCAGTTCTTC.

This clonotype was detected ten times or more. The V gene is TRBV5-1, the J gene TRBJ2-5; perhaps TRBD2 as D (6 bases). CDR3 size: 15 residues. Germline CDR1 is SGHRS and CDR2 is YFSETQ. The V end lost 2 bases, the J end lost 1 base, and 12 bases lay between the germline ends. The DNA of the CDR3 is TGCGCCAGCAGCTTAGGTAGCGGCCCCCAAGAGACCCAGTACTTC. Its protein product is CASSLGSGPQETQYF.

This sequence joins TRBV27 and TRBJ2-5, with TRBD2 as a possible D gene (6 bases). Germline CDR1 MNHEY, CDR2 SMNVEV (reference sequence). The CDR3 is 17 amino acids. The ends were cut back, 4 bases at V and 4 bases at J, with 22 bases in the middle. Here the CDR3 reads CASSSISGTQRGETQYF. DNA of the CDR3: TGTGCCAGCAGTTCTATCTCCGGGACTCAAAGAGGAGAGACCCAGTACTTC.

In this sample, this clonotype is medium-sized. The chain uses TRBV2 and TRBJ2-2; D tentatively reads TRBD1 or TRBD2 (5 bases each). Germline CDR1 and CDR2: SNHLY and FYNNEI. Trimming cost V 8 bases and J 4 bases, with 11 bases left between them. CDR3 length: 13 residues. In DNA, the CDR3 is TGTGCCAGCGGGGGTGGCGGCACCGGGGAGCTGTTTTTT. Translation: CASGGGGTGELFF.

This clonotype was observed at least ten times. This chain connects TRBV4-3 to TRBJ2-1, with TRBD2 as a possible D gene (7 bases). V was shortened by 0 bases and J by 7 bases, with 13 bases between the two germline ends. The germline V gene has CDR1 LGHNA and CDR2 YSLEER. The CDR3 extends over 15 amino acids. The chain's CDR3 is CASSQDWGGGNEQFF. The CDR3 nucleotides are TGCGCCAGCAGCCAAGATTGGGGGGGCGGAAATGAGCAGTTCTTC.

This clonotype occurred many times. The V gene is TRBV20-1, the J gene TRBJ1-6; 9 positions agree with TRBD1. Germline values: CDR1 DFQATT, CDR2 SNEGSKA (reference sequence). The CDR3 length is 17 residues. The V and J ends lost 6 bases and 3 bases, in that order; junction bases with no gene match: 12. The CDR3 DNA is TGCAGTGCCGCAAACCGACAGGGGGAAATCTATAATTCACCCCTCCACTTT. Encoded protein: CSAANRQGEIYNSPLHF.

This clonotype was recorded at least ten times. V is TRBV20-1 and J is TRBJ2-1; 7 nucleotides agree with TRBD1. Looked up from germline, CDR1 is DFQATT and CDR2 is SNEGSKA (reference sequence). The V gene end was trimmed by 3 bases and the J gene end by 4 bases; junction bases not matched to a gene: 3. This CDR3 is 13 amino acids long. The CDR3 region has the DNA TGCAGTGCTAGGCCAGGGGGATACAATGAGCAGTTCTTC. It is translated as CSARPGGYNEQFF.

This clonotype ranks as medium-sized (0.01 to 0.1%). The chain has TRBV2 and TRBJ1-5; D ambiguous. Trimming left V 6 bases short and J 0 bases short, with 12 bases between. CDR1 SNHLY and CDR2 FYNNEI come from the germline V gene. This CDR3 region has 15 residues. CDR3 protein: CASRPEILSNQPQHF. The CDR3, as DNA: TGTGCCAGCAGGCCGGAGATCCTTAGCAATCAGCCCCAGCATTTT.

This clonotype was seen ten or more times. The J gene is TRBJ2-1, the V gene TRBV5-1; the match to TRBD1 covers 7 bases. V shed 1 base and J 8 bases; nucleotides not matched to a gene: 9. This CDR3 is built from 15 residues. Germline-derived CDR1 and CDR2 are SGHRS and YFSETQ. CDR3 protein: CASSLFGTVSDEQFF. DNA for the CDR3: TGCGCCAGCAGCTTGTTCGGGACAGTCTCCGATGAGCAGTTCTTC.

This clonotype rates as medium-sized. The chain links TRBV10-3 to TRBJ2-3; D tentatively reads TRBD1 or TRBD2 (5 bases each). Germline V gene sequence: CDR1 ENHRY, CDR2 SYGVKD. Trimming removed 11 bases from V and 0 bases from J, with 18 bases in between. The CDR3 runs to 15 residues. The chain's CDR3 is CAVTPGTYSTDTQYF. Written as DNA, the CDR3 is TGTGCCGTGACACCCGGGACGTATAGCACAGATACGCAGTATTTT.

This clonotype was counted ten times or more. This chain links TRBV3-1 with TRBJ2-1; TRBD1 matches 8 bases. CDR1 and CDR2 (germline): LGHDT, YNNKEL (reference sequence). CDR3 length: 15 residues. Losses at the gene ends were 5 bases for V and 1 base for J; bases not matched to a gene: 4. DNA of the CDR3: TGTGCCAGCAGCGCGACAGGGGTATCCTACAATGAGCAGTTCTTC. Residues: CASSATGVSYNEQFF.

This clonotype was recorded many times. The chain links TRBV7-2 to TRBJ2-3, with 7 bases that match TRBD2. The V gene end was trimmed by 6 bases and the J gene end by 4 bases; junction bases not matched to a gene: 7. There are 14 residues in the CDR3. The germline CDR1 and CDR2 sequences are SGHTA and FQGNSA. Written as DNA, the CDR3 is TGTGCCAGCAGACTATCTGGGGGGGCAGATACGCAGTATTTT. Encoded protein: CASRLSGGADTQYF.

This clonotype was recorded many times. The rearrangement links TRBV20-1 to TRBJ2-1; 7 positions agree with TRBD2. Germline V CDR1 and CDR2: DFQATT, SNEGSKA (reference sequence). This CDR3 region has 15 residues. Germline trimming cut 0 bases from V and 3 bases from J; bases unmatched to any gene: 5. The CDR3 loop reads CSARDHGGGYNEQFF. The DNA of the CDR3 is TGCAGTGCTAGAGATCATGGCGGGGGCTACAATGAGCAGTTCTTC.

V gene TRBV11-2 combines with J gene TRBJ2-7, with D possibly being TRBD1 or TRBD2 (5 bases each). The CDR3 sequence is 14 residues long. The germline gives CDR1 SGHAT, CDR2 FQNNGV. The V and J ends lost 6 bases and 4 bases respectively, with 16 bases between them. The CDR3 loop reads CASRMVRGRYEQYF. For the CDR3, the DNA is TGTGCCAGCAGGATGGTCCGGGGCCGATACGAGCAGTACTTC.

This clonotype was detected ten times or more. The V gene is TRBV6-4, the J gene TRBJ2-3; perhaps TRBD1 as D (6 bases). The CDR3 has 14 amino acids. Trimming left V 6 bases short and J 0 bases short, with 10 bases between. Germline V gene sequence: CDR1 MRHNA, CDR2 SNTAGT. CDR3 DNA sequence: TGTGCCAGCAGCGGACAGTCCAGCACAGATACGCAGTATTTT. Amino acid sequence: CASSGQSSTDTQYF.

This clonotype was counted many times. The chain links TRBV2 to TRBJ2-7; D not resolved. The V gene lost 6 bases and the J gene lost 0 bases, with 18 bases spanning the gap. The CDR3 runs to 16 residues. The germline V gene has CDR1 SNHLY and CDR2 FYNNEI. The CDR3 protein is CASRLVVGHLSYEQYF. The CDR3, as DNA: TGTGCCAGCAGACTCGTCGTTGGGCACCTCTCCTACGAGCAGTACTTC.